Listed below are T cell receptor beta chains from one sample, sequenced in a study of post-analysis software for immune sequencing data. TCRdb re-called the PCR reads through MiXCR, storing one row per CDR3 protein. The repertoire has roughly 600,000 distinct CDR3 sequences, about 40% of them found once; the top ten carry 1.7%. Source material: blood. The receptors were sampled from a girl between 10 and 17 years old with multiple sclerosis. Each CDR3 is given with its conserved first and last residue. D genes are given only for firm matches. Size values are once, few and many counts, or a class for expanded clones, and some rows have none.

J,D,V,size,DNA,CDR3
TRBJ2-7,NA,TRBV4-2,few,TGTGCCAGCAGCCAAGCCGGACGGTCTAACGAGCAGTACTTC,CASSQAGRSNEQYF
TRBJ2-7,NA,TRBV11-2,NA,TGTGCCAGCAGCGCGATAAAGAAAAGAATCCACGAGCAGTACTTC,CASSAIKKRIHEQYF
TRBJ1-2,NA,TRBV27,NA,TGTGCCAGCAGTTTAAAGGCGGACTATGGCTACACCTTC,CASSLKADYGYTF
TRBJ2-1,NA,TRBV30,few,TGTGCCTGGAGTGTAATGAGTGTCGCCTACAATGAGCAGTTCTTC,CAWSVMSVAYNEQFF
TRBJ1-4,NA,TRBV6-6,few,TGTGCCAGCAGTACTGATACAGAAACAACTAATGAAAAACTGTTTTTT,CASSTDTETTNEKLFF
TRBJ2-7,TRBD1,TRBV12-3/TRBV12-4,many,TGTGCCAGCAGTGGCCGGACAGGGGGCGAGCAGTACTTC,CASSGRTGGEQYF
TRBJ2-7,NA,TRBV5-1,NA,TGCGCCAGCAGCTTGGCCGTTTCCCGGACCTCCTACGAGCAGTACTTC,CASSLAVSRTSYEQYF
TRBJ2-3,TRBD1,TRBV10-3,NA,TGTGCCATCAGTGACCCTCCGGGACAGGGGGGAAAAGATACGCAGTATTTT,CAISDPPGQGGKDTQYF
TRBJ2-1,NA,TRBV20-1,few,TGCAGTGCTAGAGAGGGGGCCCATGAGCAGTTCTTC,CSAREGAHEQFF
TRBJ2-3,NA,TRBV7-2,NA,TGTGCCAGCAGCCCACGGGCCACAGCTTCCACAGATACGCAGTATTTT,CASSPRATASTDTQYF
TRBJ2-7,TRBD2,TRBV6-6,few,TGTGCCAGCAGTATAGCGGGGGGTACCTACGAGCAGTACTTC,CASSIAGGTYEQYF
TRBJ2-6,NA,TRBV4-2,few,TGTGCCAGCAGCTCATTCTCGGGCTCTGGGGCCAACGTCCTGACTTTC,CASSSFSGSGANVLTF
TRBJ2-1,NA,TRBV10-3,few,TGTGCCATCAGTGAGTCCGCCAGGGGTCTCTACAATGAGCAGTTCTTC,CAISESARGLYNEQFF
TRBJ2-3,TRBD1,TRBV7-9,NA,TGTGCCAGCAGAGGGACAGTAACGACAGATACGCAGTATTTT,CASRGTVTTDTQYF
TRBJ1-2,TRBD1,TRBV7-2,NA,TGTGCCAGCAGCTGGGGGACAGGGGATGGCTACACCTTC,CASSWGTGDGYTF